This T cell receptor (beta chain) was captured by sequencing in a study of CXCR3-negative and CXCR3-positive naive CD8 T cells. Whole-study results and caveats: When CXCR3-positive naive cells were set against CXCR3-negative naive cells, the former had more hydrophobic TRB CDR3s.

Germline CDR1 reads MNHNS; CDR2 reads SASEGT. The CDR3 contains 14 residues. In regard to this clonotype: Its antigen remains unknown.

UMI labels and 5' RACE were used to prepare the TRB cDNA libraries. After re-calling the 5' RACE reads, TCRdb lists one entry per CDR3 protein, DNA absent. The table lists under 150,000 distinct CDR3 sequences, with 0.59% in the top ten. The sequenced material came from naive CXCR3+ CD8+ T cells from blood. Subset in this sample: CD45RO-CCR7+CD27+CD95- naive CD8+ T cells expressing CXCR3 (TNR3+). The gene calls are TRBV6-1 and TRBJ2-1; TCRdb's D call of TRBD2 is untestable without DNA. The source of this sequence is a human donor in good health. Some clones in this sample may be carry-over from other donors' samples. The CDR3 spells CASSDRDYVHEQFF.